Given below is one T cell receptor (beta chain) in context. Its antigen is not identified. The junction and the germline gene differ at one end; a read error may be behind it. Total RNA, at least 5.5 micrograms per sample, was extracted from PBMCs. Alongside a J-beta primer mix, a sample-barcoded 5' primer served in a second PCR lasting roughly 7 to 11 cycles. A 12-random-nucleotide template-switch adaptor tagged each cDNA molecule. TCRdb reanalysed the 5' RACE reads using MiXCR and keeps one entry per CDR3 protein. The table includes around 1,600,000 distinct CDR3 sequences, roughly 43% detected once. CDR1 is MGHRA, CDR2 YSYEKL, per germline. The CDR3 is made up of 16 amino acids. The record originates from a study of blood T cells in healthy people across ages. Study conclusions and caveats: Higher diversity, along with more naive CD4+ cells, distinguished long-lived donors from aged donors.

The sequence was obtained from a woman aged 18-29 years in good health. The sample taken for sequencing was blood. The chain uses TRBV4-1 and TRBJ1-5, with D perhaps matching TRBD1 (5 bases). The CDR3 region has the DNA TGCGCCAGCAGCCAAATACTAGGGGTTAGCAGTCAGCCCCAGCATTTT. Residues: CASSQILGVSSQPQHF.